The rows below give T cell receptor beta chains drawn from one sample of a study of cytomegalovirus exposure and HLA in healthy donors. Sequencing was performed with immunoSEQ multiplex PCR; in TCRdb, only in-frame clones are kept and a portion is missing. Of 150,000 to 160,000 clones in the sample, approximately 69% are singletons; the top ten hold 2.1%. The source material was PBMCs. The receptor set was obtained from a man in his thirties or forties in good health and CMV-seronegative. Each CDR3 is given with its conserved first and last residue. A D gene is named only where the DNA matches it firmly. Expanded clones get a size class; other rows say once, few or many, or leave the size out.

clone_size: .; d_call: .; v_call: TRBV19; j_call: TRBJ2-3; cdr3_length: 11; cdr3_nt: TGTGCCACGGAGGAGGGGGATACGCAGTATTTT; cdr3_aa: CATEEGDTQYF
clone_size: .; d_call: .; v_call: TRBV29-1; j_call: TRBJ1-2; cdr3_length: 11; cdr3_nt: TGCGGGCGAACAGGGATCGATGGCTACCCCTTC; cdr3_aa: CGRTGIDGYPF
clone_size: few; d_call: .; v_call: TRBV29-1; j_call: TRBJ2-7; cdr3_length: 13; cdr3_nt: TGCAGCGTTGTGGTGGGGCCCTCCTACGAGCAGTACTTC; cdr3_aa: CSVVVGPSYEQYF
clone_size: .; d_call: .; v_call: TRBV6-5; j_call: TRBJ2-3; cdr3_length: 14; cdr3_nt: TGTGCCAGCAGGCTCATGGGGCTGAAAGATACGCAGTATTTT; cdr3_aa: CASRLMGLKDTQYF
clone_size: .; d_call: TRBD1; v_call: TRBV18; j_call: TRBJ1-4; cdr3_length: 13; cdr3_nt: TGTGCCAGCTCACAAGGGGGCGGTGAAAAACTGTTTTTT; cdr3_aa: CASSQGGGEKLFF
clone_size: .; d_call: .; v_call: TRBV7-3; j_call: TRBJ2-2; cdr3_length: 12; cdr3_nt: TGTGCCAGCAGCCCATCCACCGGGGAGCTGTTTTTT; cdr3_aa: CASSPSTGELFF
clone_size: once; d_call: TRBD1; v_call: TRBV7-6; j_call: TRBJ1-1; cdr3_length: 16; cdr3_nt: TGTGCCAGCAGCTTTTCCGAGGGGGCGCCGGGTACTGAAGCTTTCTTT; cdr3_aa: CASSFSEGAPGTEAFF
clone_size: .; d_call: .; v_call: TRBV6-1; j_call: TRBJ2-7; cdr3_length: 14; cdr3_nt: TGTGCCAGCAGTGAGGCAGATCTTTCCTACGAGCAGTACTTC; cdr3_aa: CASSEADLSYEQYF
clone_size: .; d_call: .; v_call: TRBV19; j_call: TRBJ1-6; cdr3_length: 16; cdr3_nt: TGTGCCAGTAGTATCGCCGGGACATCGTATAATTCACCCCTCCACTTT; cdr3_aa: CASSIAGTSYNSPLHF
clone_size: .; d_call: .; v_call: TRBV6-1; j_call: TRBJ1-5; cdr3_length: 14; cdr3_nt: TGTGCCACCGCGACAGCTAATAGCAATCAGCCCCAGCATTTT; cdr3_aa: CATATANSNQPQHF
clone_size: .; d_call: .; v_call: TRBV5-1; j_call: TRBJ1-4; cdr3_length: 13; cdr3_nt: TGCGCCAGCAGCCTGGAGACGGGGGAAAAACTGTTTTTT; cdr3_aa: CASSLETGEKLFF
clone_size: few; d_call: .; v_call: TRBV6-5; j_call: TRBJ2-2; cdr3_length: 15; cdr3_nt: TGTGCCAGCAGCTGGGAAGGGGTTTACACCGGGGAGCTGTTTTTT; cdr3_aa: CASSWEGVYTGELFF
clone_size: few; d_call: TRBD1; v_call: TRBV30; j_call: TRBJ1-2; cdr3_length: 12; cdr3_nt: TGTGCCTGGAGTGGACAGGGGGCCGGCTACACCTTC; cdr3_aa: CAWSGQGAGYTF
clone_size: once; d_call: TRBD1; v_call: TRBV28; j_call: TRBJ1-3; cdr3_length: 18; cdr3_nt: TGTGCCAGCAGTTTAAGGTTTATTGTCAGGGGGTCTGGAAACACCATATATTTT; cdr3_aa: CASSLRFIVRGSGNTIYF
clone_size: .; d_call: .; v_call: TRBV6-5; j_call: TRBJ2-7; cdr3_length: 13; cdr3_nt: TGTGCCAGCAGGCCCGGGGTGACCTACGAGCAGTACTTC; cdr3_aa: CASRPGVTYEQYF
clone_size: .; d_call: .; v_call: TRBV18; j_call: TRBJ2-6; cdr3_length: 18; cdr3_nt: TGTGCCAGCTCCCCCTATGGAGGCCAGCTCTCTGGGGCCAACGTCCTGACTTTC; cdr3_aa: CASSPYGGQLSGANVLTF
clone_size: .; d_call: TRBD1; v_call: TRBV5-5; j_call: TRBJ2-1; cdr3_length: 12; cdr3_nt: TGTGCCAGCAGCCTCCGGACAGGGGAGCAGTTCTTC; cdr3_aa: CASSLRTGEQFF
clone_size: .; d_call: .; v_call: TRBV30; j_call: TRBJ1-1; cdr3_length: 13; cdr3_nt: TGTGCCTGGAGTGTATCATGGAACACTGAAGCTTTCTTT; cdr3_aa: CAWSVSWNTEAFF
clone_size: .; d_call: .; v_call: TRBV6-1; j_call: TRBJ2-7; cdr3_length: 15; cdr3_nt: TGTGCCAGCAGCTCCACGAGGGGGTTTTCCTACGAGCAGTACTTC; cdr3_aa: CASSSTRGFSYEQYF
clone_size: .; d_call: TRBD2; v_call: TRBV7-6; j_call: TRBJ2-5; cdr3_length: 15; cdr3_nt: TGTGCCAGCAGCTTAGTAGGCGGCGGGGGAGAGACCCAGTACTTC; cdr3_aa: CASSLVGGGGETQYF
clone_size: few; d_call: .; v_call: TRBV28; j_call: TRBJ2-7; cdr3_length: 15; cdr3_nt: TGTGCCAGCAGTTTTCGTGAGGGCAGAGACTACGAGCAGTACTTC; cdr3_aa: CASSFREGRDYEQYF
clone_size: .; d_call: .; v_call: TRBV7-2; j_call: TRBJ2-5; cdr3_length: 15; cdr3_nt: TGTGCCAGCAGCCCGAACCTGGGCAGGCAAGAGACCCAGTACTTC; cdr3_aa: CASSPNLGRQETQYF
clone_size: .; d_call: TRBD2; v_call: TRBV27; j_call: TRBJ2-1; cdr3_length: 15; cdr3_nt: TGTGCCAGCAGTCTACCGGGACTACCCGTCAATGAGCAGTTCTTC; cdr3_aa: CASSLPGLPVNEQFF
clone_size: .; d_call: TRBD1; v_call: TRBV28; j_call: TRBJ1-6; cdr3_length: 15; cdr3_nt: TGTGCCAGCAGAGGAAGGGGGACAGCGGATTCACCCCTCCACTTT; cdr3_aa: CASRGRGTADSPLHF
clone_size: .; d_call: .; v_call: TRBV5-6; j_call: TRBJ2-4; cdr3_length: 12; cdr3_nt: TGTGCCAGCAGCTTGCAGGGGAACATTCAGTACTTC; cdr3_aa: CASSLQGNIQYF
clone_size: .; d_call: .; v_call: TRBV9; j_call: TRBJ1-2; cdr3_length: 14; cdr3_nt: TGTGCCAGCAGCGTAGAGGGGAAGGGGTCCGGCTACACCTTC; cdr3_aa: CASSVEGKGSGYTF
clone_size: .; d_call: .; v_call: TRBV27; j_call: TRBJ2-2; cdr3_length: 17; cdr3_nt: TGTGCCAGCAGTTTTAGTGGGGCCTATCTAAACACCGGGGAGCTGTTTTTT; cdr3_aa: CASSFSGAYLNTGELFF
clone_size: .; d_call: TRBD2; v_call: TRBV7-9; j_call: TRBJ2-3; cdr3_length: 18; cdr3_nt: TGTGCCAGCAGCTCCTTCTTTGGTTCTAGCGGGGACACAGATACGCAGTATTTT; cdr3_aa: CASSSFFGSSGDTDTQYF
clone_size: .; d_call: .; v_call: TRBV25-1; j_call: TRBJ2-5; cdr3_length: 15; cdr3_nt: TGTGCCAGCAGTGAATTAGTGGCAGGCACGGAGACCCAGTACTTC; cdr3_aa: CASSELVAGTETQYF
clone_size: .; d_call: .; v_call: TRBV7-9; j_call: TRBJ2-6; cdr3_length: 17; cdr3_nt: TGTGCCAGCAGCTTCGGCCGCGACGGGTCTGGGGCCAACGTCCTGACTTTC; cdr3_aa: CASSFGRDGSGANVLTF
clone_size: .; d_call: .; v_call: TRBV15; j_call: TRBJ1-1; cdr3_length: 14; cdr3_nt: TGTGCCACCAGCAGAGTGCAGGGGACCACTGAAGCTTTCTTT; cdr3_aa: CATSRVQGTTEAFF
clone_size: .; d_call: .; v_call: TRBV6-1; j_call: TRBJ2-5; cdr3_length: 15; cdr3_nt: TGTGCCAGCAGTGAAGCGGGACACCCCCAAGAGACCCAGTACTTC; cdr3_aa: CASSEAGHPQETQYF
clone_size: .; d_call: TRBD2; v_call: TRBV2; j_call: TRBJ2-7; cdr3_length: 17; cdr3_nt: TGTGCCAGCAGTGACGGGCGACTAGCGGGTGGTTCCTACGAGCAGTACTTC; cdr3_aa: CASSDGRLAGGSYEQYF
clone_size: .; d_call: .; v_call: TRBV9; j_call: TRBJ1-2; cdr3_length: 18; cdr3_nt: TGTGCCAGCAGCTCTACGTCCTCGGGGGGGGCGGGTAACTATGGCTACACCTTC; cdr3_aa: CASSSTSSGGAGNYGYTF
clone_size: .; d_call: TRBD1; v_call: TRBV4-2; j_call: TRBJ2-1; cdr3_length: 16; cdr3_nt: TGTGCCAGCAGCCAAGGTCGACAGGGGGTCAAAAATGAGCAGTTCTTC; cdr3_aa: CASSQGRQGVKNEQFF
clone_size: .; d_call: TRBD2; v_call: TRBV4-2; j_call: TRBJ2-3; cdr3_length: 17; cdr3_nt: TGTGCCAGCAGCACTCTAGCGGGGAGGGCCGGCACAGATACGCAGTATTTT; cdr3_aa: CASSTLAGRAGTDTQYF
clone_size: .; d_call: TRBD1; v_call: TRBV28; j_call: TRBJ2-7; cdr3_length: 14; cdr3_nt: TGTGCCAGCATCTCTCGACAGGGGCAGAGCGAGCAGTACTTC; cdr3_aa: CASISRQGQSEQYF
clone_size: .; d_call: TRBD1; v_call: TRBV6-5; j_call: TRBJ2-5; cdr3_length: 15; cdr3_nt: TGTGCCAGCAGTCACAGGGGGCTAGGCAAAGAGACCCAGTACTTC; cdr3_aa: CASSHRGLGKETQYF
clone_size: few; d_call: .; v_call: TRBV28; j_call: TRBJ1-5; cdr3_length: 12; cdr3_nt: TGTGCCAGCAGTTCCATCAATCAGCCCCAGCATTTT; cdr3_aa: CASSSINQPQHF
clone_size: .; d_call: TRBD2; v_call: TRBV28; j_call: TRBJ2-1; cdr3_length: 15; cdr3_nt: TGTGCCAGCACCCGGGGACTAGCGGGTTACAATGAGCAGTTCTTC; cdr3_aa: CASTRGLAGYNEQFF
clone_size: .; d_call: .; v_call: TRBV9; j_call: TRBJ1-4; cdr3_length: 14; cdr3_nt: TGTGCCAGCAGCGGAGATGCAACTAATGAAAAACTGTTTTTT; cdr3_aa: CASSGDATNEKLFF
clone_size: few; d_call: .; v_call: TRBV7-8; j_call: TRBJ1-4; cdr3_length: 15; cdr3_nt: TGTGCCAGCAGCTTAGGGGCAGGGCACGATGAAAAACTGTTTTTT; cdr3_aa: CASSLGAGHDEKLFF
clone_size: .; d_call: .; v_call: TRBV27; j_call: TRBJ2-6; cdr3_length: 15; cdr3_nt: TGTGCCAGCAGTGGAGACGGCTCTGGGGCCAACGTCCTGACTTTC; cdr3_aa: CASSGDGSGANVLTF
clone_size: .; d_call: .; v_call: TRBV6-1; j_call: TRBJ1-2; cdr3_length: 14; cdr3_nt: TGTGCCAGCATTGTGAGTTTAGCTAACTATGGCTACACCTTC; cdr3_aa: CASIVSLANYGYTF
clone_size: .; d_call: TRBD1; v_call: TRBV5-1; j_call: TRBJ1-2; cdr3_length: 14; cdr3_nt: TGCGCCAGCAGCTCCGGACAGGGTTGGGATGGCTACACCTTC; cdr3_aa: CASSSGQGWDGYTF
clone_size: .; d_call: TRBD1; v_call: TRBV5-1; j_call: TRBJ2-7; cdr3_length: 14; cdr3_nt: TGCGCCAGCAGTTTGGGACAGGAGAACTACGAGCAGTACTTC; cdr3_aa: CASSLGQENYEQYF
clone_size: .; d_call: .; v_call: TRBV6-1; j_call: TRBJ1-2; cdr3_length: 11; cdr3_nt: TGTGCCAGCCGGACAGCATATGGCTACACCTTC; cdr3_aa: CASRTAYGYTF
clone_size: .; d_call: TRBD1; v_call: TRBV5-8; j_call: TRBJ1-2; cdr3_length: 18; cdr3_nt: TGTGCCAGCAGCTTGCTCGGGGACAGGGGCCCGCGGTGGAGGGGCTACACCTTC; cdr3_aa: CASSLLGDRGPRWRGYTF
clone_size: .; d_call: .; v_call: TRBV27; j_call: TRBJ2-7; cdr3_length: 14; cdr3_nt: TGTGCCAGCAGACTGGGCTTGGGGCAGTACGAGCAGTACTTC; cdr3_aa: CASRLGLGQYEQYF
clone_size: few; d_call: TRBD1; v_call: TRBV20-1; j_call: TRBJ1-2; cdr3_length: 11; cdr3_nt: TGCAGTGCTACCCGGGACAGTGGATCCACCTTC; cdr3_aa: CSATRDSGSTF
clone_size: .; d_call: TRBD2; v_call: TRBV7-2; j_call: TRBJ2-1; cdr3_length: 15; cdr3_nt: TGTGCCAGCAGCTCCCACGGGACTAGCGACAATGAGCAGTTCTTC; cdr3_aa: CASSSHGTSDNEQFF
clone_size: .; d_call: .; v_call: TRBV28; j_call: TRBJ2-4; cdr3_length: 12; cdr3_nt: TGTGCCAGCAGGGACAGCCAAAACATTCAGTACTTC; cdr3_aa: CASRDSQNIQYF
clone_size: .; d_call: TRBD1; v_call: TRBV28; j_call: TRBJ2-7; cdr3_length: 16; cdr3_nt: TGTGCCAGCAAAATCGCCGCCGGGACAGTAACTTACGAGCAGTACTTC; cdr3_aa: CASKIAAGTVTYEQYF
clone_size: .; d_call: .; v_call: TRBV6-1; j_call: TRBJ1-2; cdr3_length: 12; cdr3_nt: TGTGCCAGCAGTCCCCAGGGGTGTGGCTACACCTTC; cdr3_aa: CASSPQGCGYTF